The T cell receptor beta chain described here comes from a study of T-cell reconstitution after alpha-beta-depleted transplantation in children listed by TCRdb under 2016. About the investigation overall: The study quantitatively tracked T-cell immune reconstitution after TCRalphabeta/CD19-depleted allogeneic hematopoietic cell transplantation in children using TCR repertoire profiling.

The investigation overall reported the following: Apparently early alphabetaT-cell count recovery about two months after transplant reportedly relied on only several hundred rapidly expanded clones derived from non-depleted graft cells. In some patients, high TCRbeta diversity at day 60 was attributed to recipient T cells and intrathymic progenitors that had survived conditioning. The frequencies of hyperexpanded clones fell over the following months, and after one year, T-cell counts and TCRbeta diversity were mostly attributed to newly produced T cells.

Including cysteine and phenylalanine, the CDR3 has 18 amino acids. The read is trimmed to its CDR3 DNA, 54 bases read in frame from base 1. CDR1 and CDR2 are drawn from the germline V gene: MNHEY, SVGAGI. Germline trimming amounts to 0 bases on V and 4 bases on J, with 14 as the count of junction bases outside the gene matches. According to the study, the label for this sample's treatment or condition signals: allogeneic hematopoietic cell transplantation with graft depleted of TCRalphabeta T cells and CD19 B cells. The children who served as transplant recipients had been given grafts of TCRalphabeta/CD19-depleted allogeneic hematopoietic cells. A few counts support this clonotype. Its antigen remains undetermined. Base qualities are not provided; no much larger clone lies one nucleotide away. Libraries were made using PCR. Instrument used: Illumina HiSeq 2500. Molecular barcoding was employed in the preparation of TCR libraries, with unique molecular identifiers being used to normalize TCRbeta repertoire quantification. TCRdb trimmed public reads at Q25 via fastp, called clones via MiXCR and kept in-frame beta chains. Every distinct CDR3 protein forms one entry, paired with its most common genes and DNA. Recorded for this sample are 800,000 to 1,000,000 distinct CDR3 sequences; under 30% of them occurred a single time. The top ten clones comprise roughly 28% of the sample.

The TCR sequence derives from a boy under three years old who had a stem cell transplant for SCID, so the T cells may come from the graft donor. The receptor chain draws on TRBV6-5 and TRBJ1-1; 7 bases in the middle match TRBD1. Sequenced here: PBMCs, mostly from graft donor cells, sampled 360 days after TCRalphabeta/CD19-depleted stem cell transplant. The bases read TGTGCCAGCAGTTACTCGGTCGACAGGGAGTTAGGGTCCACTGAAGCTTTCTTT. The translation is CASSYSVDRELGSTEAFF.